What follows describes a single TCR beta chain. Per the original methods: Reference gene primers were amplified, and this amplification served to estimate nucleated cell counts. The assay was immunoSEQ multiplex PCR, and TCRdb's table has in-frame clones only and misses some. That table furnishes V, J and clone size, whereas the DNA furnished D and trimming. The sample carries more than 75,000 clones, approximately 82% recorded once. This CDR3 has 11 amino acids. Looked up from germline, CDR1 is KGHSH and CDR2 is LQKENI. Trimming removed 6 bases from V and 3 bases from J, with 5 bases in between. The sample originates from a study of blood T cell repertoires in COVID-19. The overall study: Acute-phase and convalescent COVID-19 samples originated in the United States, Italy and Spain. Nucleic acid was either cDNA or gDNA, and it came from T cells, B-cell-depleted T cells, or PBMCs.

This TCR came from a man aged 55 to 70 with acute or convalescent COVID-19. The V call is TRBV18, the J call TRBJ1-1; D is uncertain. Specimen: peripheral blood. In nucleotides, the CDR3 is TGTGCCAGCTCTTCCTACACTGAAGCTTTCTTT. Residues: CASSSYTEAFF.